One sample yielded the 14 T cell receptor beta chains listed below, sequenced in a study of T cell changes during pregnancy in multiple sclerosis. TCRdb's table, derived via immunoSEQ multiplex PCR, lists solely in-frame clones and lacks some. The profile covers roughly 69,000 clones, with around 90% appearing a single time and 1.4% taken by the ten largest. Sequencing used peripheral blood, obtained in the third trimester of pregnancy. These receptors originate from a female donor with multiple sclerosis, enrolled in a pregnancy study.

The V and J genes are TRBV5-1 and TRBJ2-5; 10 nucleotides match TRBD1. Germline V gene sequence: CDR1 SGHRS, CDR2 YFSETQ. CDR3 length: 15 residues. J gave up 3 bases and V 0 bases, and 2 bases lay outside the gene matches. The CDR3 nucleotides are TGCGCCAGCAGCTTGGCCGGGACAGGGGAAGAGACCCAGTACTTC. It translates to CASSLAGTGEETQYF.

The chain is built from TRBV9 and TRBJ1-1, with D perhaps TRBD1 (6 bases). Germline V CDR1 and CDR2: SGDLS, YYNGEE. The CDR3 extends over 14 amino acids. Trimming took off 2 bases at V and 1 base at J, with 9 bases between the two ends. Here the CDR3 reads CASSVSGANTEAFF. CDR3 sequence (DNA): TGTGCCAGCAGCGTTTCAGGGGCGAACACTGAAGCTTTCTTT. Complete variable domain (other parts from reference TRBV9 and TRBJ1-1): DSGVTQTPKHLITATGQRVTLRCSPRSGDLSVYWYQQSLDQGLQFLIQYYNGEERAKGNILERFSAQQFPDLHSELNLSSLELGDSALYFCASSVSGANTEAFFGQGTRLTVV.

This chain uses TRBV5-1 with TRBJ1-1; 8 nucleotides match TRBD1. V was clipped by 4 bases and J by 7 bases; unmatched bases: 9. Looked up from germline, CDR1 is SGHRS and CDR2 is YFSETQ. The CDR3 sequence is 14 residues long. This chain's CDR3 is CASSRGTGWDEAFF. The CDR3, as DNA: TGCGCCAGCAGCCGCGGGACAGGCTGGGATGAAGCTTTCTTT.

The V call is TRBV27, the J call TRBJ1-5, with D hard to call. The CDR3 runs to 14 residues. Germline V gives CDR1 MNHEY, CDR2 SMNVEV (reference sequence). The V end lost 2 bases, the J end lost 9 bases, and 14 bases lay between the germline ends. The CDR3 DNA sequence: TGTGCCAGCAGTTTAAGTAAATTTGGAGGGCCCCAGCATTTT. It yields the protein CASSLSKFGGPQHF.

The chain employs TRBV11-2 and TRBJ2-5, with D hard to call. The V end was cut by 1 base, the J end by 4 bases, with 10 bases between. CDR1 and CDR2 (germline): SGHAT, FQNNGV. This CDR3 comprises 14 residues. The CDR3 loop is CASSLGSSGETQYF. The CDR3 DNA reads TGTGCCAGCAGCTTAGGATCCAGTGGAGAGACCCAGTACTTC.

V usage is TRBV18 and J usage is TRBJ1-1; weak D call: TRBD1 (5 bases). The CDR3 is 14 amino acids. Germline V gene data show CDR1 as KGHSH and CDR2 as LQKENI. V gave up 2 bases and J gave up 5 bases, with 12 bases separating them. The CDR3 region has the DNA TGTGCCAGCTCACCATGGGCAGGGAATACTGAAGCTTTCTTT. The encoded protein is CASSPWAGNTEAFF.

CDR3 nucleotide sequence: TGCGCCAGCAGCCCCACTGGGACAGGGCTAAGTCAGCCCCAGCATTTT. Its protein product is CASSPTGTGLSQPQHF. This sequence joins TRBV4-1 and TRBJ1-5; TRBD1 matches at 9 bases. In germline, CDR1 is MGHRA, CDR2 YSYEKL. The CDR3 runs 16 residues. V trimming: 4 bases; J trimming: 6 bases; junction bases outside the gene matches: 10.

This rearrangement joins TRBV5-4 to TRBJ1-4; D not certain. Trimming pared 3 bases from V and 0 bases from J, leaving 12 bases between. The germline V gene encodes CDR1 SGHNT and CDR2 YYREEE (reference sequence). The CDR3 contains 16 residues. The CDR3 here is CASSSAADATNEKLFF. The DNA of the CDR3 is TGTGCCAGCAGCTCGGCGGCAGACGCAACTAATGAAAAACTGTTTTTT.

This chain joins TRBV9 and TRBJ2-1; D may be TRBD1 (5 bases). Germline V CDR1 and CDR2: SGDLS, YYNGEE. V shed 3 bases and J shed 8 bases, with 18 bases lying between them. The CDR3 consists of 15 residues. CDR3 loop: CASSARRVGAHEQFF. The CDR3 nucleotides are TGTGCCAGCAGCGCCCGACGGGTAGGGGCCCATGAGCAGTTCTTC.

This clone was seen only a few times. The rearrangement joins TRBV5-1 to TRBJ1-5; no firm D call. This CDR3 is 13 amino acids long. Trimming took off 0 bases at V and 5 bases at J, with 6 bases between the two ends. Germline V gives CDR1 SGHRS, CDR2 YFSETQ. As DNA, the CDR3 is TGCGCCAGCAGCTTGGTTTCGGATCAGCCCCAGCATTTT. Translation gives CASSLVSDQPQHF.

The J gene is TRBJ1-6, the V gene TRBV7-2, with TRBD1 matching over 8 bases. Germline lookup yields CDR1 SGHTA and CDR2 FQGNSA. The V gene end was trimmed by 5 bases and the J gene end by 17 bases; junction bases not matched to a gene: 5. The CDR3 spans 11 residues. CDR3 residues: CASSLGQGFHF. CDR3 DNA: TGTGCCAGCAGCCTAGGACAGGGTTTCCACTTT.

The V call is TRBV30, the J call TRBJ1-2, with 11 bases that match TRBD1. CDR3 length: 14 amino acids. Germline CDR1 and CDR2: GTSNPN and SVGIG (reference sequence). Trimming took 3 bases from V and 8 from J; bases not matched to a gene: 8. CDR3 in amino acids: CAWRSGQGEGGYTF. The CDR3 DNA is TGTGCCTGGAGATCGGGACAGGGGGAGGGAGGCTACACCTTC.

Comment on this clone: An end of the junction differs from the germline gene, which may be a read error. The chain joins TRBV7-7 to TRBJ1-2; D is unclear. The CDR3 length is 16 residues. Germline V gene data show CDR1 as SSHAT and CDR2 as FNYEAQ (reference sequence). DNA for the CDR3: TGTGCTAGCAGCTTAGAAAACCAGTCCGCTAACTATGGCTACACCTTC. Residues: CASSLENQSANYGYTF.

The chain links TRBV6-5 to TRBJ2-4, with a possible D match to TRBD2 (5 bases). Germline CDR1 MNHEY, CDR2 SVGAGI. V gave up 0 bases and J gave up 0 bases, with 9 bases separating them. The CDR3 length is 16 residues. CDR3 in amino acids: CASSYSGVLAKNIQYF. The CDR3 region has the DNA TGTGCCAGCAGTTACTCCGGGGTATTAGCCAAAAACATTCAGTACTTC.